The clone carrying this T cell receptor (beta chain) has at least ten counts. Its cognate antigen is unknown. In this cohort, patients with other autoimmune diseases, uncontrolled infections, pregnancy or lactation were excluded. It was on clinical symptoms, serum thyroxine, TRAb, thyroid ultrasound and orbital computed tomography that diagnosis relied. The sample is drawn from a study of Graves' ophthalmopathy and Graves' hyperthyroidism. Amplification of TCR beta CDR3 regions used RNA transcripts. An opening RT-PCR round employed HTBI primers and preceded a second-round multiplex PCR. TCRdb used MiXCR to reprocess the multiplex PCR reads, holding one entry per CDR3 protein. Of about 600,000 distinct CDR3 sequences in the sample, roughly 39% were seen once. Per germline, CDR1 DFQATT and CDR2 SNEGSKA (reference sequence). The CDR3 covers 14 residues. The V end was cut by 3 bases, the J end by 0 bases, with 8 bases between.

Findings and caveats of the study: Ophthalmopathy cases were distinguished from stable hyperthyroidism by a 13-signature model, reaching around 90% sensitivity and around 83% specificity. The authors also found most expanded thyroid clonotypes above 0.001 frequency in blood.

The sequence was obtained from an adult man with Graves' hyperthyroidism. The genes are TRBV20-1 and TRBJ2-2; the D gene is possibly TRBD2 (6 bases). The sequenced sample was peripheral blood or thyroid tissue (not recorded which). The CDR3 loop is CSARSGSNTGELFF. DNA for the CDR3: TGCAGTGCTAGGAGCGGGTCGAACACCGGGGAGCTGTTTTTT.